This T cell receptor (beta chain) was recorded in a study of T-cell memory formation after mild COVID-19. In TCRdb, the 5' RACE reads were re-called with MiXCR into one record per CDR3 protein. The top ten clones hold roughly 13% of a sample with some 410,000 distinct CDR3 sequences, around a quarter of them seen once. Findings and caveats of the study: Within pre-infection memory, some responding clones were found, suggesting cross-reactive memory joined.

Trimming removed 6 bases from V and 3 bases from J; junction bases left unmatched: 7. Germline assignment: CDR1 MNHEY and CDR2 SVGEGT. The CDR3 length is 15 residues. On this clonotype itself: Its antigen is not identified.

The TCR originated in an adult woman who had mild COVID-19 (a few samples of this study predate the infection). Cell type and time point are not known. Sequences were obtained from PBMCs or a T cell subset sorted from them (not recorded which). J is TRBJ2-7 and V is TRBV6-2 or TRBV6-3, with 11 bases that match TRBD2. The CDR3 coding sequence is TGTGCCAGCAGCACTAGCGGGAGTGGTCTCTACGAGCAGTACTTC. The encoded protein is CASSTSGSGLYEQYF.